Listed here are 9 T cell receptor beta chains from one sample, sequenced in a study of control samples from healthy donors and cancer patients. Profiled with immunoSEQ multiplex PCR; TCRdb holds only in-frame clones, not every one. This repertoire shows 210,000 or so clones, about 90% found once; its top ten account for approximately 1.8%. The sequenced sample consisted of blood. The receptors shown here come from a man aged 30 to 45 in good health.

V gene TRBV15 combines with J gene TRBJ2-2; TRBD2 aligns across 12 bases. This CDR3 region has 19 residues. V was clipped by 0 bases and J by 4 bases; unmatched bases: 9. Germline CDR1 is LNHNV and CDR2 is YYDKDF (reference sequence). Here the CDR3 reads CATSRDPSSGGAGTGELFF. Written as DNA, the CDR3 is TGTGCCACCAGCAGAGATCCTTCTAGCGGGGGGGCCGGCACCGGGGAGCTGTTTTTT.

This chain uses TRBV4-1 with TRBJ1-2, with D perhaps TRBD1 (5 bases). The CDR3 covers 18 residues. Trimming removed 0 bases at V and 8 bases at J, with 25 bases between. Germline V gene sequence: CDR1 MGHRA, CDR2 YSYEKL. In DNA, the CDR3 is TGCGCCAGCAGCCAAGATACTCGCTTTCAATCCAGGGATGGAGGCTACACCTTC. Its protein is CASSQDTRFQSRDGGYTF.

This sequence joins TRBV10-1 and TRBJ1-1; the match to TRBD1 covers 7 bases. CDR3 length: 13 residues. The germline V gene encodes CDR1 WNHNN and CDR2 SYGVQD (reference sequence). The V gene end was trimmed by 5 bases and the J gene end by 4 bases; junction bases not matched to a gene: 4. The CDR3 DNA is TGCGCCAGCAGTCAGACAGGGTTCACTGAAGCTTTCTTT. It translates to CASSQTGFTEAFF.

The chain has TRBV9 and TRBJ1-2; a weak D match, TRBD1 (5 bases). Germline CDR1 SGDLS, CDR2 YYNGEE. Trimming removed 1 base from V and 8 bases from J, with 15 bases in between. The CDR3 loop spans 14 amino acids. The CDR3 coding sequence is TGTGCCAGCAGCGTATCTGCAGGCAGGGAGGGCTACACCTTC. This translates into CASSVSAGREGYTF.

This CDR3 reads CASSHLGLAGPRGTDTQYF. Here the CDR3 DNA reads TGTGCCAGCAGCCACCTCGGACTAGCGGGGCCTAGGGGCACAGATACGCAGTATTTT. The chain carries TRBV3-1 (or the pseudogene TRBV3-2) and TRBJ2-3; 12 bases align to TRBD2. This CDR3 contains 19 residues. Looked up from germline, CDR1 is LGHDT and CDR2 is YNNKEL (reference sequence). With 3 bases clipped from V and 1 base from J, the junction kept 11 bases outside the gene matches.

The J gene is TRBJ1-1, the V gene TRBV12-3 or TRBV12-4; D unclear. Trimming removed 3 bases at V and 4 bases at J, with 6 bases between. The CDR3 loop spans 12 amino acids. CDR3 nucleotides: TGTGCCAGCAGTTTCAGGAGCACTGAAGCTTTCTTT. It encodes CASSFRSTEAFF.

This chain uses TRBV7-9 with TRBJ2-2; a weak D match, TRBD2 (6 bases). The CDR3 has 17 residues. The germline gives CDR1 SEHNR, CDR2 FQNEAQ (reference sequence). The V end lost 5 bases, the J end lost 5 bases, and 21 bases lay between the germline ends. The CDR3 nucleotides are TGTGCCAGCAGCCGATTAGGCGGGACGGGCGGAACCGGGGAGCTGTTTTTT. This gives the protein CASSRLGGTGGTGELFF.

This clone showed up just once. J is TRBJ2-3 and V is TRBV30, with D uncertain. Germline CDR1 and CDR2: GTSNPN and SVGIG (reference sequence). The CDR3 has 13 amino acids. Deletions cut 5 bases from V and 2 bases from J, with 11 bases between. The CDR3 nucleotides read TGTGCCTGGCTCTCCTGGGACACAGATACGCAGTATTTT. Translated: CAWLSWDTDTQYF.

This chain uses TRBV5-5 with TRBJ1-5; no clear D gene. The CDR3 sequence is 15 residues long. Germline CDR1 SGHKS, CDR2 YYEKEE (reference sequence). Trimming removed 0 bases from V and 3 bases from J, with 10 bases in between. The CDR3 nucleotides read TGTGCCAGCAGCTTGGTAGGGTACCTCAATCAGCCCCAGCATTTT. It encodes CASSLVGYLNQPQHF. Filled out from reference TRBV5-5 and TRBJ1-5, the complete variable domain reads DAGVTQSPTHLIKTRGQQVTLRCSPISGHKSVSWYQQVLGQGPQFIFQYYEKEERGRGNFPDRFSARQFPNYSSELNVNALLLGDSALYLCASSLVGYLNQPQHFGDGTRLSIL.